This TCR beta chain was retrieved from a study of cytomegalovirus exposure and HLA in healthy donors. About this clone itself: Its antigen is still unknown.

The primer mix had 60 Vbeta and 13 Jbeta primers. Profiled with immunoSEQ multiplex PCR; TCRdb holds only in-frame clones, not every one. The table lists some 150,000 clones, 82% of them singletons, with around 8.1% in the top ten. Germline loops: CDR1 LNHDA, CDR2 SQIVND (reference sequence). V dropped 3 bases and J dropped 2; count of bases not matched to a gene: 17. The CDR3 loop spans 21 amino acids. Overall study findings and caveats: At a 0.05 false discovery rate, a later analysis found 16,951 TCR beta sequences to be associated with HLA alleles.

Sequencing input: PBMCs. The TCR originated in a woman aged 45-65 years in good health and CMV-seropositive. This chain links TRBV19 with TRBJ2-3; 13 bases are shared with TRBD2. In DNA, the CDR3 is TGTGCCAGTAGTATGGTGGTAGGGCGACTGGGGACTAGCGGGAACACAGATACGCAGTATTTT. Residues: CASSMVVGRLGTSGNTDTQYF.